Following are 23 T cell receptor beta chains from one sample sequenced in a study of identical twins. TCRdb analysed the 5' RACE reads with MiXCR anew, one entry per CDR3 protein. The table has 300,000 to 350,000 distinct CDR3 sequences, approximately 13% seen once. The data also belong to a second study, concerning yellow fever vaccine responses in identical twins.

The source material was CD8+ T cells sorted from blood. The receptors were sampled from a woman aged 18-29 years in good health.

The chain links TRBV7-8 to TRBJ2-5; 9 bases are a match to TRBD2. With V trimmed by 5 bases and J by 5 bases, 3 bases remained unmatched. The germline V gene encodes CDR1 SGHVS and CDR2 FQNEAQ. CDR3 length equals 13 residues. The CDR3 here is CASSTAGGETQYF. The CDR3 nucleotides are TGTGCCAGCAGCACCGCGGGGGGGGAGACCCAGTACTTC.

The V call is TRBV28, the J call TRBJ2-7; 7 positions match TRBD1. Germline V CDR1 and CDR2: MDHEN, SYDVKM. The CDR3 sequence is 18 residues long. V gave up 4 bases and J gave up 2 bases; unmatched junction bases: 17. Written as DNA, the CDR3 is TGTGCCAGCAGTTCAAATACACCGACAGGGCACTACACCTACGAGCAGTACGTC. This gives the protein CASSSNTPTGHYTYEQYV.

The chain combines TRBV11-2 with TRBJ2-2; maybe TRBD1 (6 bases). V gave up 1 base and J gave up 0 bases, with 9 bases separating them. Germline CDR1 reads SGHAT; CDR2 reads FQNNGV. CDR3 length: 16 amino acids. In DNA form, the CDR3 reads TGTGCCAGCAGCTTAGTGGGGACAACGAACACCGGGGAGCTGTTTTTT. This gives the protein CASSLVGTTNTGELFF.

This clonotype has at least ten counts. The rearrangement links TRBV12-3 or TRBV12-4 to TRBJ2-7, with TRBD1 identical over 7 bases. After removal of 5 bases from V and 6 bases from J, the junction contained 4 bases not matched to a gene. The CDR3 extends over 12 amino acids. The CDR3 DNA reads TGTGCCAGCAGTCCCGACAGGGTCGAGCAGTACTTC. Translated, it gives CASSPDRVEQYF.

In this sample, this clonotype turned up a few times. This chain links TRBV13 with TRBJ2-1; D unresolved. This CDR3 comprises 15 residues. CDR1 and CDR2 (germline): PRHDT, FYEKMQ (reference sequence). Deletions cut 1 base from V and 0 bases from J, with 7 bases between. The CDR3 protein is CASSLVKSSYNEQFF. DNA for the CDR3: TGTGCCAGCAGCTTAGTCAAGAGCTCCTACAATGAGCAGTTCTTC.

This clonotype showed up just a few times. CDR3 in DNA: TGTGCCAGCAGCTTAGAAGGGGGCGGGAATGTGAACCACGAGCAGTACTTC. Residues: CASSLEGGGNVNHEQYF. The rearrangement links TRBV13 to TRBJ2-7; D is possibly TRBD1 (7 bases). Trimming stripped 1 base from V and 5 bases from J, with 21 bases between. Germline V lookup: CDR1 PRHDT, CDR2 FYEKMQ (reference sequence). This CDR3 has 17 amino acids.

The genes are TRBV3-1 and TRBJ2-3, with TRBD2 matching 10 bases. CDR1 and CDR2 (germline): LGHDT, YNNKEL (reference sequence). CDR3 length equals 16 residues. The trim removed 1 base at V and 5 bases at J, leaving 6 bases unmatched. The CDR3 bases are TGTGCCAGCAGCCAAGGCGCTAGCGGGAGTTTAGATACGCAGTATTTT. Encoded protein: CASSQGASGSLDTQYF.

This clonotype showed up just a few times. The J gene is TRBJ1-4, the V gene TRBV5-1; no clear D gene. The CDR3 loop spans 16 amino acids. V lost 3 bases and J 0 bases, leaving 12 bases between the germline ends. The germline V gene has CDR1 SGHRS and CDR2 YFSETQ. The CDR3 nucleotides are TGCGCCAGCAGCTCGTCAGAGGGTCCAACTAATGAAAAACTGTTTTTT. The encoded protein is CASSSSEGPTNEKLFF. The whole variable domain, filled in from reference TRBV5-1 and TRBJ1-4, reads KAGVTQTPRYLIKTRGQQVTLSCSPISGHRSVSWYQQTPGQGLQFLFEYFSETQRNKGNFPGRFSGRQFSNSRSEMNVSTLELGDSALYLCASSSSEGPTNEKLFFGSGTQLSVL.

The chain couples TRBV4-2 to TRBJ1-5; weak D call: TRBD1 (6 bases). The CDR3 is 17 residues long. Trimming took 0 bases from V and 0 from J, leaving 12 bases between them. The V gene's germline CDR1 is LGHNA and CDR2 YNFKEQ. DNA for the CDR3: TGTGCCAGCAGCCAAGAACAGGGAACCCTTAGCAATCAGCCCCAGCATTTT. Its translation is CASSQEQGTLSNQPQHF.

The chain has TRBV28 and TRBJ2-1; 14 nucleotides match TRBD2. CDR3 length: 17 residues. V lost 5 bases to trimming and J lost 7 bases; unmatched junction nucleotides: 10. The germline V gene encodes CDR1 MDHEN and CDR2 SYDVKM. The CDR3 loop is CASSLLRLAGGGNEQFF. CDR3 in DNA: TGTGCCAGCAGTCTCCTTCGACTAGCGGGAGGGGGTAATGAGCAGTTCTTC.

Only a few counts were recorded for this clonotype. CDR3: CASSTSGPLTEQYF. The CDR3 DNA reads as TGTGCCAGCAGTACATCCGGGCCCCTGACCGAGCAGTACTTC. The V and J genes are TRBV2 and TRBJ2-7; D ambiguous. Trimming left V 5 bases short and J 6 bases short, with 17 bases between. Per the germline V gene, CDR1 is SNHLY and CDR2 is FYNNEI. CDR3 length: 14 amino acids. The variable domain in full, completed from reference TRBV2 and TRBJ2-7, reads EPEVTQTPSHQVTQMGQEVILRCVPISNHLYFYWYRQILGQKVEFLVSFYNNEISEKSEIFDDQFSVERPDGSNFTLKIRSTKLEDSAMYFCASSTSGPLTEQYFGPGTRLTVT.

This clonotype was counted only a few times. The chain is built from TRBV6-4 and TRBJ2-3; tentative D call: TRBD1 (5 bases). The CDR3 runs to 16 residues. V was clipped by 0 bases and J by 0 bases, with 10 bases between them. CDR1 is MRHNA, CDR2 SNTAGT, per germline. CDR3 bases: TGTGCCAGCAGTGACTCTGGGCAGGGAAGCACAGATACGCAGTATTTT. Amino acid sequence: CASSDSGQGSTDTQYF.

In this sample, this clonotype turned up many times. The chain carries TRBV5-1 and TRBJ2-7, with 8 positions matching TRBD1. Germline CDR1 reads SGHRS; CDR2 reads YFSETQ. Germline trimming cut 0 bases from V and 4 bases from J; bases unmatched to any gene: 0. There are 13 residues in the CDR3. CDR3 in DNA: TGCGCCAGCAGCTTGGACAGGGGGTACGAGCAGTACTTC. This sequence encodes CASSLDRGYEQYF.

In this sample, this clonotype turned up a few times. The CDR3 sequence is CASSPSGGAYNEQFF. CDR3 coding DNA: TGTGCCAGCAGTCCGAGCGGGGGGGCCTACAATGAGCAGTTCTTC. The rearrangement uses TRBV6-1 and TRBJ2-1; 10 nucleotides match TRBD2. The CDR3 sequence is 15 residues long. Germline assignment: CDR1 MNHNS and CDR2 SASEGT. The V segment lost 5 bases and the J segment 2 bases; nucleotides outside the gene matches: 3.

Written as DNA, the CDR3 is TGTGCCAGCAGGGAAGCGGGGAGCTCCTACGAGCAGTACTTC. Translation: CASREAGSSYEQYF. The chain is built from TRBV28 and TRBJ2-7; TRBD2 aligns across 7 bases. The germline gives CDR1 MDHEN, CDR2 SYDVKM. The CDR3 is 14 amino acids. Trimming took 6 bases from V and 0 from J; bases not matched to a gene: 5.

This clonotype appeared many times. CDR3 nucleotide sequence: TGTGCCAGCAGCCGGGAAGCCGTGGGGTATGAGTTTGAAGAGACCCAGTACTTC. Its protein product is CASSREAVGYEFEETQYF. The chain combines TRBV3-1 with TRBJ2-5; the D is unclear. Germline V lookup: CDR1 LGHDT, CDR2 YNNKEL (reference sequence). The CDR3 is made up of 18 amino acids. Trimming removed 4 bases from V and 3 bases from J, with 24 bases in between.

This clonotype showed up many times. The CDR3 nucleotides read TGTGCCAGCAGTCCTAGCGGGGAGACCCAGTACTTC. It is translated as CASSPSGETQYF. The gene calls are TRBV12-3 or TRBV12-4 and TRBJ2-5, with TRBD2 identical over 8 bases. The CDR3 consists of 12 residues. J was trimmed by 5 bases and V by 5 bases; bases with no gene match: 1.

This clonotype has only a few counts. V usage is TRBV5-5 and J usage is TRBJ2-1; D ambiguous. The ends were cut back, 2 bases at V and 2 bases at J, with 14 bases in the middle. The CDR3 loop spans 16 amino acids. In germline, CDR1 is SGHKS, CDR2 YYEKEE (reference sequence). CDR3 region: CASSFASRPPYNEQFF. The CDR3 DNA reads TGTGCCAGCAGCTTTGCGAGTAGGCCCCCCTACAATGAGCAGTTCTTC.

CDR3 sequence (DNA): TGTGCCAGCAGCAACACCGGGACAGGATGGGGCTACACCTTC. Protein sequence: CASSNTGTGWGYTF. The V and J genes are TRBV7-9 and TRBJ1-2; 8 bases match TRBD1. With 5 bases clipped from V and 8 bases from J, the junction kept 10 bases outside the gene matches. Germline CDR1 and CDR2: SEHNR and FQNEAQ (reference sequence). The CDR3 runs 14 residues.

This clonotype occurred a few times. The chain employs TRBV20-1 and TRBJ2-2; TRBD1 agrees at 10 bases. CDR1 is DFQATT, CDR2 SNEGSKA, per germline (reference sequence). The CDR3 runs to 12 residues. The junction had 2 bases not matched to a gene; V was cut back by 5 bases and J by 8 bases. CDR3: CSAWTGGGELFF. DNA for the CDR3: TGCAGTGCTTGGACAGGGGGTGGGGAGCTGTTTTTT.

This clonotype occurred a few times. The chain joins TRBV10-2 to TRBJ1-1; D gene ambiguous. The CDR3 runs to 12 residues. CDR1 and CDR2 (germline): WSHSY, SAAADI. The V gene lost 7 bases and the J gene lost 5 bases, with 11 bases spanning the gap. As DNA, the CDR3 is TGCGCCAGCACCCCCGGGAGGACTGAAGCTTTCTTT. This translates into CASTPGRTEAFF.

The table lists this clonotype with many counts. The V gene is TRBV27, the J gene TRBJ1-5; a weak D match, TRBD1 (6 bases). This CDR3 has 14 residues. Germline CDR1 reads MNHEY; CDR2 reads SMNVEV (reference sequence). Trimming removed 5 bases from V and 6 bases from J, with 14 bases in between. CDR3: CASSLSGAGQPQHF. CDR3 sequence (DNA): TGTGCCAGCAGTCTCTCGGGGGCTGGTCAGCCCCAGCATTTT.

This clonotype has just a few counts. The V gene is TRBV20-1, the J gene TRBJ2-5, with D perhaps matching TRBD2 (6 bases). This CDR3 is built from 15 residues. Germline V CDR1 and CDR2: DFQATT, SNEGSKA (reference sequence). V was shortened by 3 bases and J by 0 bases, with 14 bases between the two germline ends. This CDR3 is CSASTGGGDQETQYF. The CDR3 DNA reads as TGCAGTGCTAGTACCGGAGGCGGGGACCAAGAGACCCAGTACTTC.